This T cell receptor (beta chain) was identified in a study of T cell responses to AZD1222 COVID-19 vaccine. Turning to this clone: Antigen unknown.

Points from the study as a whole: Among AZD1222 vaccinees, only six or seven were seropositive at baseline.

Profiled with immunoSEQ multiplex PCR; TCRdb holds only in-frame clones, not every one. The sample lists 95,000 to 150,000 clones, around 92% occurring once. Germline CDR1 reads MDHEN; CDR2 reads SYDVKM. The CDR3 sequence is 12 residues long. The ends were cut back, 8 bases at V and 4 bases at J, with 8 bases in the middle. The chain employs TRBV28 and TRBJ2-2; D unclear. This sequence originates from an adult in good health. This material consisted of peripheral blood, taken on day 0 of AZD1222 vaccination. The CDR3 DNA sequence: TGTGCCAGCTATACCCCCACCGGGGAGCTGTTTTTT. Its translation is CASYTPTGELFF.